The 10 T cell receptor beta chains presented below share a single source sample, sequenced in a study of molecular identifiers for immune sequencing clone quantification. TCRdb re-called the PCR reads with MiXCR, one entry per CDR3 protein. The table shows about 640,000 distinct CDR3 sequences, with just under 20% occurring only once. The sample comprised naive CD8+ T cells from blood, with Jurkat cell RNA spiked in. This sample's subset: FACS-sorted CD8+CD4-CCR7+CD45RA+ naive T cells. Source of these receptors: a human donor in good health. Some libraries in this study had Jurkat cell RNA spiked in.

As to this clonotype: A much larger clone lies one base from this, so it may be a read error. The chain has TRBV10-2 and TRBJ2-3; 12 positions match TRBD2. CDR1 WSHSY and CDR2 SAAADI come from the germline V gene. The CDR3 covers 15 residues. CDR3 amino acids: CVTSSGGALPDTQYF. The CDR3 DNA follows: TGCGTCACCTCTAGCGGGGGGGCCCTCCCAGATACGCAGTATTTT.

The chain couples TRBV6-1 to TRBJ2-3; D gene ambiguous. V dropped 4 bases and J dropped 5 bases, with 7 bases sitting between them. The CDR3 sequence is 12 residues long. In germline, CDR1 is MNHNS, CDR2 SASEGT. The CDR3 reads CASSAFGDTQYF. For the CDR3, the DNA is TGTGCCAGCAGTGCTTTTGGAGATACGCAGTATTTT.

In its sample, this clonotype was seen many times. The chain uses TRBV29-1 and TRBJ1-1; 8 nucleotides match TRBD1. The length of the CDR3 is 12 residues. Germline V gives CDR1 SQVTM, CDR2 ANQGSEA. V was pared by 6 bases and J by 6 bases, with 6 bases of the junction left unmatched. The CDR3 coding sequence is TGCAGCGTCCAGGGGGCTTTCGCTGAAGCTTTCTTT. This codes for CSVQGAFAEAFF.

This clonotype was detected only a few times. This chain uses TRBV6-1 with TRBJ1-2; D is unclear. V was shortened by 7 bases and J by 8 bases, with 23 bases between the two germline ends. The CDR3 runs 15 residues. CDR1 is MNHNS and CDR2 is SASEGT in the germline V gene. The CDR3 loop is CASTQLTGVPGGYTF. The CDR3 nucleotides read TGTGCCAGCACCCAGCTCACCGGAGTTCCGGGAGGCTACACCTTC.

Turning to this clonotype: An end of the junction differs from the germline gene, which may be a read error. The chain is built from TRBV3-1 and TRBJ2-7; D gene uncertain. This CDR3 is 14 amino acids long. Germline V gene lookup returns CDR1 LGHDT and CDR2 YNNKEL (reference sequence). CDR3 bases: TGTGCCAGCAGCCAAGATCCGCGGCCCTACGAGCAGTGCTTC. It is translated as CASSQDPRPYEQCF.

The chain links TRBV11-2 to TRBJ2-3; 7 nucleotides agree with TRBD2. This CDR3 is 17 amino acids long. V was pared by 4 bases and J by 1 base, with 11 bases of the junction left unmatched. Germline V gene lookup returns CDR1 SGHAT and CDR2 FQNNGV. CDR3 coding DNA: TGTGCCAGCAGCTACTGGGAGGGACCAGAACGCACAGATACGCAGTATTTT. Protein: CASSYWEGPERTDTQYF. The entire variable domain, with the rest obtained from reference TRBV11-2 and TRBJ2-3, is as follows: EAGVAQSPRYKIIEKRQSVAFWCNPISGHATLYWYQQILGQGPKLLIQFQNNGVVDDSQLPKDRFSAERLKGVDSTLKIQPAKLEDSAVYLCASSYWEGPERTDTQYFGPGTRLTVL.

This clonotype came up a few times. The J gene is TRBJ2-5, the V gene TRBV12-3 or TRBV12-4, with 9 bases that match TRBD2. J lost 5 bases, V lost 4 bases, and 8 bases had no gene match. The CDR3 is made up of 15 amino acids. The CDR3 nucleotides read TGTGCCAGCAGTTCGGGACTAGCCGTATTCGAGACCCAGTACTTC. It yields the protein CASSSGLAVFETQYF.

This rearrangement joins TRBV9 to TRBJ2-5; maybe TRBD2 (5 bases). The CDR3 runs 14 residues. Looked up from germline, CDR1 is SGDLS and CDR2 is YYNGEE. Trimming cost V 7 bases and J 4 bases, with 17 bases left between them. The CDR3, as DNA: TGTGCCAGCGGCACTCCGGACGCGGGAGAGACCCAGTACTTC. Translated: CASGTPDAGETQYF.

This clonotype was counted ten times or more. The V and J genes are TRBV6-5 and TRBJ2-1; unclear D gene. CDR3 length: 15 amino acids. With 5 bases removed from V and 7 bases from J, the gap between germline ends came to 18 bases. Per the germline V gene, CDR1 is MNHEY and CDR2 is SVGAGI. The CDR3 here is CASSPSQTLGNEQFF. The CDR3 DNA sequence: TGTGCCAGCAGTCCCTCCCAGACTCTCGGTAATGAGCAGTTCTTC.

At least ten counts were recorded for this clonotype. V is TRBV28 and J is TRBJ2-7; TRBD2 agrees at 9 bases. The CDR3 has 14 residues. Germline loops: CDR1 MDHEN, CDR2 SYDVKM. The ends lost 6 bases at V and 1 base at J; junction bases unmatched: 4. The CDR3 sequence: CASSRLADSYEQYF. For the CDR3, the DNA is TGTGCCAGCAGCCGACTAGCGGATTCCTACGAGCAGTACTTC.